The 21 T cell receptor beta chains given below trace back to one sample, sequenced in a study of OX40 agonist ivuxolimab in advanced cancers. Repertoires were generated with immunoSEQ multiplex PCR, while TCRdb's copy carries only in-frame clones and drops some. The table shows 15,000 to 25,000 clones, with about 83% occurring only once. This sample comprised CD4+ or CD8+ T cells sorted from blood, obtained in a trial of the OX40 agonist ivuxolimab. Source of these receptors: an adult with an advanced solid tumor such as melanoma, head and neck, liver or kidney cancer.

V gene TRBV29-1 combines with J gene TRBJ1-2; D is ambiguous. The CDR3 contains 12 residues. Trimming stripped 5 bases from V and 4 bases from J, with 11 bases between. In germline, CDR1 is SQVTM, CDR2 ANQGSEA. The CDR3 nucleotides read TGCAGCGTTTGGACGGATCGCTATGGCTACACCTTC. Translating gives CSVWTDRYGYTF.

The genes are TRBV5-4 and TRBJ1-4; no clear D. The V end lost 1 base, the J end lost 7 bases, and 14 bases lay between the germline ends. The CDR3 has 15 residues. Germline V CDR1 and CDR2: SGHNT, YYREEE (reference sequence). This CDR3 is CASSLTWGEGEKLFF. Here the CDR3 DNA reads TGTGCCAGCAGCTTGACGTGGGGAGAGGGTGAAAAACTGTTTTTT.

The rearrangement uses TRBV6-5 and TRBJ2-7; no clear D gene. CDR1 and CDR2 from the germline V gene are MNHEY and SVGAGI. CDR3 size: 12 residues. V dropped 6 bases and J dropped 2 bases, with 8 bases sitting between them. The CDR3, as DNA: TGTGCCAGCAGCCGCGGTACCTACGAGCAGTACTTC. Protein product: CASSRGTYEQYF.

This clone was seen more than once but under ten times. The chain combines TRBV28 with TRBJ2-1; tentatively, D is TRBD2 (6 bases). Trimming removed 8 bases from V and 3 bases from J, with 11 bases in between. The CDR3 sequence is 13 residues long. In germline, CDR1 is MDHEN, CDR2 SYDVKM. The CDR3 region has the DNA TGTGCCAGCGTCGGGGGTGGCTACAATGAGCAGTTCTTC. Translation gives CASVGGGYNEQFF.

Many counts were recorded for this clone. The chain has TRBV6-5 and TRBJ2-7; D unresolved. This CDR3 has 13 amino acids. V lost 8 bases to trimming and J lost 0 bases, with 11 bases between them. Per germline, CDR1 MNHEY and CDR2 SVGAGI. CDR3 sequence (DNA): TGTGCCAGCGGGCTGCTTAGCTCCTACGAGCAGTACTTC. Its protein product is CASGLLSSYEQYF.

The chain employs TRBV19 and TRBJ1-5, with 7 positions matching TRBD1. The V segment lost 7 bases and the J segment 0 bases; nucleotides outside the gene matches: 9. The CDR3 has 16 residues. Germline V gene sequence: CDR1 LNHDA, CDR2 SQIVND (reference sequence). The CDR3, as DNA: TGTGCCAGTAAGGACAGGAATTTTTATAGCAATCAGCCCCAGCATTTT. Its protein product is CASKDRNFYSNQPQHF.

This clone showed up just once. The V gene is TRBV5-6, the J gene TRBJ1-5, with D possibly matching TRBD1 (5 bases). Trimming took off 4 bases at V and 1 base at J, with 9 bases between the two ends. Germline CDR1 reads SGHDT; CDR2 reads YYEEEE. The CDR3 is 14 residues long. CDR3 sequence: CASSRDRSNQPQHF. The CDR3 DNA follows: TGTGCCAGCAGCAGGGACCGAAGCAATCAGCCCCAGCATTTT.

The rearrangement uses TRBV6-1 and TRBJ2-7, with D possibly being TRBD1 (6 bases). The CDR3 is 15 amino acids. Deletions cut 4 bases from V and 6 bases from J, with 19 bases between. Per germline, CDR1 MNHNS and CDR2 SASEGT. The CDR3 protein is CASSVSSRGRGEQYF. The CDR3 DNA is TGTGCCAGCAGTGTGAGTAGCAGGGGAAGAGGCGAGCAGTACTTC.

In its sample, this clone was seen a few times. Other DNA sequences in this specimen translate into the identical CDR3. The chain has TRBV10-3 and TRBJ2-2; D unresolved. Per the germline V gene, CDR1 is ENHRY and CDR2 is SYGVKD. V gave up 6 bases and J gave up 0 bases, with 8 bases separating them. CDR3 length: 14 amino acids. As DNA, the CDR3 is TGTGCCATCAGACCCGACACGAACACCGGGGAGCTGTTTTTT. It is translated as CAIRPDTNTGELFF.

This clone was counted between two and nine times. CDR3 bases: TGTGCCAGCAGCCAAGTTGGGGTAACAGATACGCAGTATTTT. This sequence encodes CASSQVGVTDTQYF. This chain uses TRBV5-4 with TRBJ2-3; D is ambiguous. The V and J ends lost 4 bases and 3 bases respectively, with 12 bases between them. Germline CDR1 SGHNT, CDR2 YYREEE (reference sequence). The CDR3 consists of 14 residues.

The V call is TRBV28, the J call TRBJ2-7; a possible D gene is TRBD2 (7 bases). With 2 bases removed from V and 1 base from J, the gap between germline ends came to 18 bases. The germline CDR1 and CDR2 sequences are MDHEN and SYDVKM. The CDR3 length is 17 residues. CDR3 DNA sequence: TGTGCCAGCAGTTTACCCGCTCCGGGGGGCCAGTCCTACGAGCAGTACTTC. As protein: CASSLPAPGGQSYEQYF.

The rearrangement links TRBV10-2 to TRBJ2-3; D uncertain. Germline V gene sequence: CDR1 WSHSY, CDR2 SAAADI. CDR3 length equals 13 residues. V shed 4 bases and J shed 4 bases, with 9 bases lying between them. CDR3 DNA: TGCGCCAGCAGTGTCGTGGGCGCAGATACGCAGTATTTT. It codes for CASSVVGADTQYF.

This chain links TRBV6-1 with TRBJ2-7; D is ambiguous. This CDR3 spans 13 amino acids. CDR1 is MNHNS and CDR2 is SASEGT in the germline V gene. Trimming stripped 6 bases from V and 1 base from J, with 10 bases between. This CDR3 is CASSEAPSYEQYF. DNA for the CDR3: TGTGCCAGCAGCGAGGCCCCATCCTACGAGCAGTACTTC.

The V and J genes are TRBV28 and TRBJ2-7, with D possibly TRBD2 on 6 matching bases. Germline CDR1 and CDR2: MDHEN and SYDVKM. Trimming removed 3 bases from V and 6 bases from J, with 12 bases in between. The CDR3 totals 13 residues. The CDR3 here is CASSFRREAEQYF. The CDR3 DNA reads TGTGCCAGCAGTTTCAGGAGGGAAGCCGAGCAGTACTTC.

The chain employs TRBV19 and TRBJ2-5; 7 nucleotides line up with TRBD2. V was pared by 1 base and J by 3 bases, with 2 bases of the junction left unmatched. CDR1 is LNHDA and CDR2 is SQIVND in the germline V gene (reference sequence). The CDR3 has 14 amino acids. CDR3 protein: CASSIGGREETQYF. CDR3 sequence (DNA): TGTGCCAGTAGTATAGGGGGGAGGGAAGAGACCCAGTACTTC. Full variable domain (missing parts from reference TRBV19 and TRBJ2-5): DGGITQSPKYLFRKEGQNVTLSCEQNLNHDAMYWYRQDPGQGLRLIYYSQIVNDFQKGDIAEGYSVSREKKESFPLTVTSAQKNPTAFYLCASSIGGREETQYFGPGTRLLVL.

The rearrangement uses TRBV6-5 and TRBJ2-5; a weak D match, TRBD1 (6 bases). This CDR3 has 16 residues. V was clipped by 4 bases and J by 2 bases, with 17 bases between them. Germline CDR1 is MNHEY and CDR2 is SVGAGI. The CDR3 reads CASSSPRGGQQETQYF. CDR3 sequence (DNA): TGTGCCAGCAGTTCCCCTCGAGGGGGACAACAAGAGACCCAGTACTTC.

This chain connects TRBV5-1 to TRBJ2-7; tentatively, D is TRBD1 (6 bases). CDR1 is SGHRS, CDR2 YFSETQ, per germline. The CDR3 runs 14 residues. Deletions cut 4 bases from V and 3 bases from J, with 14 bases between. The CDR3 region has the DNA TGCGCCAGCAGCCCCGGACAGATTGGCTACGAGCAGTACTTC. Residues: CASSPGQIGYEQYF.

The V call is TRBV15, the J call TRBJ1-2; 9 bases line up with TRBD1. V shed 1 base, J shed 5 bases, and the junction held 5 bases outside the gene matches. The CDR3 contains 15 residues. Germline-derived CDR1 and CDR2 are LNHNV and YYDKDF (reference sequence). For the CDR3, the DNA is TGTGCCACCAGCAGAGTAGCGGGACAGGGATATGGCTACACCTTC. Translating gives CATSRVAGQGYGYTF. Together with reference TRBV15 and TRBJ1-2, the CDR3 gives the full variable domain: DAMVIQNPRYQVTQFGKPVTLSCSQTLNHNVMYWYQQKSSQAPKLLFHYYDKDFNNEADTPDNFQSRRPNTSFCFLDIRSPGLGDTAMYLCATSRVAGQGYGYTFGSGTRLTVV.

The chain links TRBV19 to TRBJ1-1, with D unclear. Between the trimmed V and J ends, which lost 3 bases and 10 bases, there was a span of 6 bases. The CDR3 is 10 amino acids. The germline gives CDR1 LNHDA, CDR2 SQIVND (reference sequence). The DNA of the CDR3 is TGTGCCAGTAGTATCCGCTTAGCTTTCTTT. Translated: CASSIRLAFF. Full variable domain (outside the CDR3, taken from reference TRBV19 and TRBJ1-1): DGGITQSPKYLFRKEGQNVTLSCEQNLNHDAMYWYRQDPGQGLRLIYYSQIVNDFQKGDIAEGYSVSREKKESFPLTVTSAQKNPTAFYLCASSIRLAFFGQGTRLTVV.

This clone occurred a few times. The genes are TRBV2 and TRBJ2-1; maybe TRBD2 (6 bases). The CDR3 loop spans 14 amino acids. Germline V gene data show CDR1 as SNHLY and CDR2 as FYNNEI. Trimming left V 3 bases short and J 7 bases short, with 13 bases between. In DNA, the CDR3 is TGTGCCAGCAGTGAGGAGGGTAGCCAGAATGAGCAGTTCTTC. Amino acid sequence: CASSEEGSQNEQFF.

V and J are TRBV7-9 and TRBJ2-7; 8 nucleotides align to TRBD1. V shed 3 bases and J 0 bases; nucleotides not matched to a gene: 4. CDR1 is SEHNR, CDR2 FQNEAQ, per germline (reference sequence). This CDR3 comprises 15 residues. The CDR3 DNA is TGTGCCAGCAGCTTTCTGACAGGGGACTCCTACGAGCAGTACTTC. Residues: CASSFLTGDSYEQYF. Looking up the rest from reference TRBV7-9 and TRBJ2-7 gives the full variable domain: DTGVSQNPRHKITKRGQNVTFRCDPISEHNRLYWYRQTLGQGPEFLTYFQNEAQLEKSRLLSDRFSAERPKGSFSTLEIQRTEQGDSAMYLCASSFLTGDSYEQYFGPGTRLTVT.